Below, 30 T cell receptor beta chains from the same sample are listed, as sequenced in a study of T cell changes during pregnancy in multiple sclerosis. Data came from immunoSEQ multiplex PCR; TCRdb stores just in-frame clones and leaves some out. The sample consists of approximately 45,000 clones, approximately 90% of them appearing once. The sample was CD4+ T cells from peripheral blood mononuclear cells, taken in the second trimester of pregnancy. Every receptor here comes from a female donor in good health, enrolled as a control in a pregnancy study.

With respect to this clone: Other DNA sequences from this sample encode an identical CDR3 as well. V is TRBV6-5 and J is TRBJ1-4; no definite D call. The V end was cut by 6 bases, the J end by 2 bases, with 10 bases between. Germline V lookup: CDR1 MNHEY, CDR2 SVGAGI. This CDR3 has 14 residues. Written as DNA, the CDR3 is TGTGCCAGCAGCTATATGGAGACTAATGAAAAACTGTTTTTT. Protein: CASSYMETNEKLFF.

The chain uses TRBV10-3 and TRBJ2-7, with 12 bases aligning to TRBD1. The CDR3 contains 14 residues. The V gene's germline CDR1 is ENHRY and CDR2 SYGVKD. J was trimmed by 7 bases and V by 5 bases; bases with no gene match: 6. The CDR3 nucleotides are TGTGCCATCAGTCAGGGACAGGGGGCGCGGGAGCAGTACTTC. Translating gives CAISQGQGAREQYF.

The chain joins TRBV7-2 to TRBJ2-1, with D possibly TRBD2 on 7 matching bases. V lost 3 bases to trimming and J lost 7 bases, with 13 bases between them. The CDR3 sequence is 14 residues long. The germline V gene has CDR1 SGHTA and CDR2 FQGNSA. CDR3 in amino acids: CASSLGGARNEQFF. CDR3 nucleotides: TGTGCCAGCAGCTTGGGGGGGGCAAGGAATGAGCAGTTCTTC.

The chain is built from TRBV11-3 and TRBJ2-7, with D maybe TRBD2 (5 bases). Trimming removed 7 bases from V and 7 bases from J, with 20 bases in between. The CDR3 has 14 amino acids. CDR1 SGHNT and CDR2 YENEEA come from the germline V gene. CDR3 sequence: CASTAPGVRDEQYF. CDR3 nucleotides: TGTGCCAGCACCGCGCCCGGGGTGAGGGATGAGCAGTACTTC. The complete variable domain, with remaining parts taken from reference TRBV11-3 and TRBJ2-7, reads EAGVVQSPRYKIIEKKQPVAFWCNPISGHNTLYWYLQNLGQGPELLIRYENEEAVDDSQLPKDRFSAERLKGVDSTLKIQPAELGDSAVYLCASTAPGVRDEQYFGPGTRLTVT.

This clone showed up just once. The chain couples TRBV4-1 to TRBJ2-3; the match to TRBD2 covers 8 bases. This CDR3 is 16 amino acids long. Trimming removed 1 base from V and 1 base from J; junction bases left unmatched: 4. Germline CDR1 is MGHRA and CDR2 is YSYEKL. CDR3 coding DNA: TGCGCCAGCAGCCAAGGGCGAGCGGGGGGCACAGATACGCAGTATTTT. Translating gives CASSQGRAGGTDTQYF.

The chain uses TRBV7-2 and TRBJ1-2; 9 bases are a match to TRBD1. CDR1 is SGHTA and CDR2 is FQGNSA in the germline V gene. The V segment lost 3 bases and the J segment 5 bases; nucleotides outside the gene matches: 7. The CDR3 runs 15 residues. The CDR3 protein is CASSFSWGQGYGYTF. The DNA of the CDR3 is TGTGCCAGCAGCTTTTCTTGGGGACAGGGTTATGGCTACACCTTC. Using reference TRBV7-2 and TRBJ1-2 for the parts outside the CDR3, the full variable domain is GAGVSQSPSNKVTEKGKDVELRCDPISGHTALYWYRQSLGQGLEFLIYFQGNSAPDKSGLPSDRFSAERTGGSVSTLTIQRTQQEDSAVYLCASSFSWGQGYGYTFGSGTRLTVV.

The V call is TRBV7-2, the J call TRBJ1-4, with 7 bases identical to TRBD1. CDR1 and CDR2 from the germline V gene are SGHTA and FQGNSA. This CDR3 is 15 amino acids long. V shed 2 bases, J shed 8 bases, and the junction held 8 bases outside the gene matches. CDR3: CASSLNKGAGEKLFF. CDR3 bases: TGTGCCAGCAGCTTAAACAAGGGGGCCGGCGAAAAACTGTTTTTT. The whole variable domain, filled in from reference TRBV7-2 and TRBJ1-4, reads GAGVSQSPSNKVTEKGKDVELRCDPISGHTALYWYRQSLGQGLEFLIYFQGNSAPDKSGLPSDRFSAERTGGSVSTLTIQRTQQEDSAVYLCASSLNKGAGEKLFFGSGTQLSVL.

For the CDR3, the DNA is TGTGCCAGCAGTTATTACAAGGGGGAAATCTATGGCTACACCTTC. Protein: CASSYYKGEIYGYTF. The V and J genes are TRBV6-5 and TRBJ1-2, with D possibly being TRBD1 (6 bases). Germline-derived CDR1 and CDR2 are MNHEY and SVGAGI. The CDR3 spans 15 residues. Trimming shortened V by 3 bases and J by 4 bases, and 15 bases separated the two germline ends.

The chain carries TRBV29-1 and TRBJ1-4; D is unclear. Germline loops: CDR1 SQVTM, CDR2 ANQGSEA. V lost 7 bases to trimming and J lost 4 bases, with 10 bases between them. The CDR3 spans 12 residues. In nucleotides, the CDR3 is TGCAGCGCGGGGTCGGTTAATGAAAAACTGTTTTTT. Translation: CSAGSVNEKLFF.

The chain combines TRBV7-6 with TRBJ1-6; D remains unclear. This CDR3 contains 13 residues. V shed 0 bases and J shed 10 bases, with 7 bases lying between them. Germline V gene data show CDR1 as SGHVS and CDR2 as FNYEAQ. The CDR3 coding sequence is TGTGCCAGCAGCTTAGCGCTAAAGTCACCCCTCCACTTT. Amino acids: CASSLALKSPLHF.

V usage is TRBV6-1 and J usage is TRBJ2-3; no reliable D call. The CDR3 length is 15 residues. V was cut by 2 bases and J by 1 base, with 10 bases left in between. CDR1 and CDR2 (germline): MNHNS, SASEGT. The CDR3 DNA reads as TGTGCCAGCAGTGAATCCGTAGCCCGCACAGATACGCAGTATTTT. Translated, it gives CASSESVARTDTQYF.

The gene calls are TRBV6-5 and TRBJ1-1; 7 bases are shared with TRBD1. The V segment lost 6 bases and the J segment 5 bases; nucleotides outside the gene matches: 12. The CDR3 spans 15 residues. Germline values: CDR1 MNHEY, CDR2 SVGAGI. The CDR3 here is CASSQNRGSGTEAFF. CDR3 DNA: TGTGCCAGCAGCCAAAACAGGGGTTCGGGGACTGAAGCTTTCTTT.

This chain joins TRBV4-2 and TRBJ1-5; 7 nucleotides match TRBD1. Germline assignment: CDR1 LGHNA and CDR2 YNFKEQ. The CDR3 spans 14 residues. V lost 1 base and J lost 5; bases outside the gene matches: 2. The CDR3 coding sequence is TGTGCCAGCAGCCAAGGAGGGGGCCATCAGCCCCAGCATTTT. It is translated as CASSQGGGHQPQHF.

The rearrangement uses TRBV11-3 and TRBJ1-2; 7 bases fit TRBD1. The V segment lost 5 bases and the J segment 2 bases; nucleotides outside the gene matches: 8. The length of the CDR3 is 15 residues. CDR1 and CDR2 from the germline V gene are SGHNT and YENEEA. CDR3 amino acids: CASSRVDRENYGYTF. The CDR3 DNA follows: TGTGCCAGCAGCCGCGTAGACAGGGAGAACTATGGCTACACCTTC.

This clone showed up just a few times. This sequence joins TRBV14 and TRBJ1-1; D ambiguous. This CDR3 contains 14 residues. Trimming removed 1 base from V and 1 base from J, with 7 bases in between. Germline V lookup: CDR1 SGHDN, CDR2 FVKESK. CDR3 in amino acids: CASSQAIANTEAFF. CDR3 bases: TGTGCCAGCAGCCAAGCCATAGCGAACACTGAAGCTTTCTTT.

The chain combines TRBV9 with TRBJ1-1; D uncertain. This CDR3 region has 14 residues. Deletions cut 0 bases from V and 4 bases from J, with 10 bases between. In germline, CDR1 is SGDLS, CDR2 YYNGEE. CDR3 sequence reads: CASSVAEVSTEAFF. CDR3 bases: TGTGCCAGCAGCGTAGCGGAGGTGAGCACTGAAGCTTTCTTT. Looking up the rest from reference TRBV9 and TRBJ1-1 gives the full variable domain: DSGVTQTPKHLITATGQRVTLRCSPRSGDLSVYWYQQSLDQGLQFLIQYYNGEERAKGNILERFSAQQFPDLHSELNLSSLELGDSALYFCASSVAEVSTEAFFGQGTRLTVV.

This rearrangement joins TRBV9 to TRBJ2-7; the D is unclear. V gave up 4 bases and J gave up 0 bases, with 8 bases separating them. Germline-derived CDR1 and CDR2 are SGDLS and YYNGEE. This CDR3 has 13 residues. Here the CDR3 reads CASSKTNSYEQYF. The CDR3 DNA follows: TGTGCCAGCAGCAAGACAAACTCCTACGAGCAGTACTTC.

The CDR3 here is CASSPLTENEQFF. CDR3 nucleotides: TGTGCCAGCTCACCACTGACAGAAAATGAGCAGTTCTTC. V usage is TRBV18 and J usage is TRBJ2-1, with D possibly TRBD1 on 5 matching bases. V was cut by 1 base and J by 7 bases, with 8 bases left in between. The CDR3 is 13 residues long. The germline V gene encodes CDR1 KGHSH and CDR2 LQKENI.

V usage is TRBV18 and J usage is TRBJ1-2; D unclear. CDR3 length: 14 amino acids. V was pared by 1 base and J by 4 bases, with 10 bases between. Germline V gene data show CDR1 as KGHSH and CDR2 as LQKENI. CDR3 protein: CASSPRSSFYGYTF. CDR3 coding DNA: TGTGCCAGCTCACCACGCAGTAGCTTCTATGGCTACACCTTC.

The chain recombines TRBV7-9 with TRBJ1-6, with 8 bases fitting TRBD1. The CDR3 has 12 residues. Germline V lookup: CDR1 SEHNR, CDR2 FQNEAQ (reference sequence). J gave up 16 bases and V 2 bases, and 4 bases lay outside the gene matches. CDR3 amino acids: CASSLKGQGLHF. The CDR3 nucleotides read TGTGCCAGCAGCTTAAAAGGACAGGGACTCCACTTT.

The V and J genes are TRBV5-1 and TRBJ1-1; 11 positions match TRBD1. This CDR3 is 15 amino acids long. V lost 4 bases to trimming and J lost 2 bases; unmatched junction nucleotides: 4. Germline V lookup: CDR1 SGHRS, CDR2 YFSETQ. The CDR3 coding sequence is TGCGCCAGCAGCCGCGGGACAGGGGGAAACACTGAAGCTTTCTTT. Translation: CASSRGTGGNTEAFF.

The CDR3 nucleotides are TGTGCCAGTAGGAATGGAGGGGGCTCTGGCTACACCTTC. It translates to CASRNGGGSGYTF. The chain has TRBV19 and TRBJ1-2, with TRBD1 matching over 7 bases. V shed 6 bases and J 7 bases; nucleotides not matched to a gene: 8. The CDR3 is 13 residues long. CDR1 LNHDA and CDR2 SQIVND come from the germline V gene (reference sequence).

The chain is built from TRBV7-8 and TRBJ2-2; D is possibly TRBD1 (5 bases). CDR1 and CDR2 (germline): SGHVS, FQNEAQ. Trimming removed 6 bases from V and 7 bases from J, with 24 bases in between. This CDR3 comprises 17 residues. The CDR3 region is CASRLPSKGIRIGELFF. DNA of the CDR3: TGTGCCAGCAGATTACCGAGTAAGGGGATTAGGATCGGGGAGCTGTTTTTT.

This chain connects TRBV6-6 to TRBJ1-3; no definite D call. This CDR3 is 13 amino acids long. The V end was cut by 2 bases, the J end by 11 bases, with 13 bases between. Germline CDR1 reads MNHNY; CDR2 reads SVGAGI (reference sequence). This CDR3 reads CASSYEAARPIYF. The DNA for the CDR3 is TGTGCCAGCAGTTACGAGGCCGCCCGGCCCATATATTTT.

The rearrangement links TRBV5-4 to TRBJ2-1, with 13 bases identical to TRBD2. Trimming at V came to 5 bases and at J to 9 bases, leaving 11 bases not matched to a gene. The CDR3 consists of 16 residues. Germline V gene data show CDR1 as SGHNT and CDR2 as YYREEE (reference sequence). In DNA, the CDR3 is TGTGCCAGCAGTTACCCGACTAGCGGGGGGCCGCGTGAGCAGTTCTTC. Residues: CASSYPTSGGPREQFF.

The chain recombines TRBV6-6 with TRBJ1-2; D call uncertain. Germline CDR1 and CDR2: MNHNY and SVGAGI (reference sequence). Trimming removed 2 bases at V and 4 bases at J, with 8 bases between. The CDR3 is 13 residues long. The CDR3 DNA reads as TGTGCCAGCAGTTACGAGGGCGGCTATGGCTACACCTTC. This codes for CASSYEGGYGYTF.

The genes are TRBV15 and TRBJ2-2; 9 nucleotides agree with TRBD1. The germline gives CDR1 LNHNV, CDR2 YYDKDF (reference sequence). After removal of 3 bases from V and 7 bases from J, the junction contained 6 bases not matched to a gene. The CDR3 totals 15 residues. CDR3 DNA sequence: TGTGCCACCAGCAGTCAGACAGGGGGGATCGGGGAGCTGTTTTTT. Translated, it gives CATSSQTGGIGELFF. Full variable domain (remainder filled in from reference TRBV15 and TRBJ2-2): DAMVIQNPRYQVTQFGKPVTLSCSQTLNHNVMYWYQQKSSQAPKLLFHYYDKDFNNEADTPDNFQSRRPNTSFCFLDIRSPGLGDTAMYLCATSSQTGGIGELFFGEGSRLTVL.

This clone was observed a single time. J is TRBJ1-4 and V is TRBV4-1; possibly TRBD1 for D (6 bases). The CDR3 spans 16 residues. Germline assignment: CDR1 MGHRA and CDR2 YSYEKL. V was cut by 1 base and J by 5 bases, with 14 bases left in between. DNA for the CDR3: TGCGCCAGCAGCCAAGTTTCAGGACAGCAAAATGAAAAACTGTTTTTT. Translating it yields CASSQVSGQQNEKLFF.

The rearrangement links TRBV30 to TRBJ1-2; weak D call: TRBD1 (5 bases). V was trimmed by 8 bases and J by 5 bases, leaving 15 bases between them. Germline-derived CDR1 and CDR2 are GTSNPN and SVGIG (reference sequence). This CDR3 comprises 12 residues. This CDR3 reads CARAGRGYGYTF. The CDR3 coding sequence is TGTGCCCGCGCGGGGCGGGGATATGGCTACACCTTC.

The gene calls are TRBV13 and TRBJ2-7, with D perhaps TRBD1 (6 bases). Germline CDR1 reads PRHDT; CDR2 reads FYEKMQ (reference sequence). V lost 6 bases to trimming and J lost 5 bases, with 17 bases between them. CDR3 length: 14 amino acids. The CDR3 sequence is CASSHGNRVHEQYF. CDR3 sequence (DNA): TGTGCCAGCAGTCACGGGAACAGGGTTCACGAGCAGTACTTC.